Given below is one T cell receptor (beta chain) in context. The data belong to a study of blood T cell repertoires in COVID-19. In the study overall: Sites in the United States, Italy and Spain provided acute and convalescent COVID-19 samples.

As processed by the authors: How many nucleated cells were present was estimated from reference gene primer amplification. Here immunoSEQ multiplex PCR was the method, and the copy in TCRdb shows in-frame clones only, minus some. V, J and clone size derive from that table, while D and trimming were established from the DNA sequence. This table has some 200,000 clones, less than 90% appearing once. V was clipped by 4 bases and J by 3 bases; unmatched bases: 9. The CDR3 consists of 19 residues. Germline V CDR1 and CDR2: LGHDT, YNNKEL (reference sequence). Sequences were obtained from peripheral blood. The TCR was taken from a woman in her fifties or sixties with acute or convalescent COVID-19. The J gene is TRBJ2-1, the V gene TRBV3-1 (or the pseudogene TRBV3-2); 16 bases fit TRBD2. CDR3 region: CASSRGTSGGARSYNEQFF. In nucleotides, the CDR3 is TGTGCCAGCAGCCGAGGGACTAGCGGGGGGGCAAGAAGCTACAATGAGCAGTTCTTC.